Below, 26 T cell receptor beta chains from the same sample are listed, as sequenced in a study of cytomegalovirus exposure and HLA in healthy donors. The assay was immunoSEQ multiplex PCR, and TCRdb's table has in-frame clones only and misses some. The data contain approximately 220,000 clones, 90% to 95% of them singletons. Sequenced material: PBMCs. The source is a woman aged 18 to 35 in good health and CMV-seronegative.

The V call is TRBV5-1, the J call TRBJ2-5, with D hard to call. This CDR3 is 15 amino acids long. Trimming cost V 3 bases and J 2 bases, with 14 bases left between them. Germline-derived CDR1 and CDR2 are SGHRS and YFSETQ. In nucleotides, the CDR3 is TGCGCCAGCAGCTCGCCAAGCACGCCTCAAGAGACCCAGTACTTC. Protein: CASSSPSTPQETQYF.

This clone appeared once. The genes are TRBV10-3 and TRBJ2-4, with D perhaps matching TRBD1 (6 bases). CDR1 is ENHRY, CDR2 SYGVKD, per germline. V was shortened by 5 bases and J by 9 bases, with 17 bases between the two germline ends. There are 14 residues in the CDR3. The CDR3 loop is CAISSQGTSGIQYF. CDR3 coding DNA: TGTGCCATCAGTTCGCAGGGGACATCGGGCATTCAGTACTTC.

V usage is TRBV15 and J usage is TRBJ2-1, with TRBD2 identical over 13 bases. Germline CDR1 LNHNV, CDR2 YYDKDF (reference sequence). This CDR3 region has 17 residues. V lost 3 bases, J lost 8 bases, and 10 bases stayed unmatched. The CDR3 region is CATSSQWTSGSLYEQFF. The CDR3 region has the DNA TGTGCCACCAGCAGTCAATGGACTAGCGGGAGTCTCTATGAGCAGTTCTTC.

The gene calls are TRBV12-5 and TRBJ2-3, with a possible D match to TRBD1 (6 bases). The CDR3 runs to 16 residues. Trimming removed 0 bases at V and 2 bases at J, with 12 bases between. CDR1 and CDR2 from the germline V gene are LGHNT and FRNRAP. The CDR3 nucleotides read TGTGCTAGTGGTTTGGTACTAGGACAGACCACAGATACGCAGTATTTT. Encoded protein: CASGLVLGQTTDTQYF.

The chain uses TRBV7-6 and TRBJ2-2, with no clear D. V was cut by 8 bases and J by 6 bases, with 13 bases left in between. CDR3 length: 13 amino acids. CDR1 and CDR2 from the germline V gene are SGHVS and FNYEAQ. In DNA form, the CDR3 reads TGTGCCAGCTTTTCGGGTCGCGCCGGGGAGCTGTTTTTT. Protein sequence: CASFSGRAGELFF.

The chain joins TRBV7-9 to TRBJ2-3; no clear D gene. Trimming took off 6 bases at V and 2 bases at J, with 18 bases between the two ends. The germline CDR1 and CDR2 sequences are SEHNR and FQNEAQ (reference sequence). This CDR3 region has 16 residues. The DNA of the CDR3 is TGTGCCAGCAGACCGCTATGGGCCGGATCCACAGATACGCAGTATTTT. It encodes CASRPLWAGSTDTQYF.

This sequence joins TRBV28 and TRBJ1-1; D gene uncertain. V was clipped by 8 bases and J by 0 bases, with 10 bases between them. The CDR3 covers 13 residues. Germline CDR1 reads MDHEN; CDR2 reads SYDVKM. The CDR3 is CASEGAMNTEAFF. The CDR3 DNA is TGTGCCAGCGAGGGAGCCATGAACACTGAAGCTTTCTTT.

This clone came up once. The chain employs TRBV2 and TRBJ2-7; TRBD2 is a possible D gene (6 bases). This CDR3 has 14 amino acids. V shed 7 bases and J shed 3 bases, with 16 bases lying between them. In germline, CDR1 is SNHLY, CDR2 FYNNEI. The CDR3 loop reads CASTVVAAHYEQYF. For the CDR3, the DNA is TGTGCCAGCACAGTCGTAGCGGCCCACTACGAGCAGTACTTC.

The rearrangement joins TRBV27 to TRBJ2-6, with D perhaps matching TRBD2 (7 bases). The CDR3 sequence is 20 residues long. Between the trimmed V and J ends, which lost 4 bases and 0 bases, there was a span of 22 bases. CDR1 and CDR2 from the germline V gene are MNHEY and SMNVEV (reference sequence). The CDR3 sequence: CASSYSGARGSPSGANVLTF. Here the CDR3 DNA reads TGTGCCAGCAGTTATTCGGGGGCGCGGGGGAGCCCCTCTGGGGCCAACGTCCTGACTTTC.

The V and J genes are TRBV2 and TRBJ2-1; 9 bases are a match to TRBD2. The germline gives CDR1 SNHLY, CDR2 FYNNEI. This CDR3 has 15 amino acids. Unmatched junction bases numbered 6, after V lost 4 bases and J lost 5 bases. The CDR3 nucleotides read TGTGCCAGCAGTGTGCGCGGGAGGGCAAACAATGAGCAGTTCTTC. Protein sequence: CASSVRGRANNEQFF.

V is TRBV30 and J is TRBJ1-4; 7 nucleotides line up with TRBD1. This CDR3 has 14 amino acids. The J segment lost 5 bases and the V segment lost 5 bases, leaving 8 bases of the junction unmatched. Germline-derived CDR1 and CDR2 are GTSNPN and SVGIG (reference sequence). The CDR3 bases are TGTGCCTGGGATGAAGGGGGCGGGAATGAAAAACTGTTTTTT. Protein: CAWDEGGGNEKLFF.

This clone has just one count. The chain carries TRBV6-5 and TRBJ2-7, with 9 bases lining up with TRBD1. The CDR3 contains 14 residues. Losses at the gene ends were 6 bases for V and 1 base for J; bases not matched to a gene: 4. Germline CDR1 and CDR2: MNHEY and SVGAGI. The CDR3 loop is CASSKTGGSYEQYF. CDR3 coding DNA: TGTGCCAGCAGCAAGACAGGGGGGTCCTACGAGCAGTACTTC.

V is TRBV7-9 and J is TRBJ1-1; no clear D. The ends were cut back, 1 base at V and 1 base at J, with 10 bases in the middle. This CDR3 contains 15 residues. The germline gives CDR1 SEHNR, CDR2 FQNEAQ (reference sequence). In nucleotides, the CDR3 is TGTGCCAGCAGCTTAGTTGGCAGTTGGAACACTGAAGCTTTCTTT. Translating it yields CASSLVGSWNTEAFF.

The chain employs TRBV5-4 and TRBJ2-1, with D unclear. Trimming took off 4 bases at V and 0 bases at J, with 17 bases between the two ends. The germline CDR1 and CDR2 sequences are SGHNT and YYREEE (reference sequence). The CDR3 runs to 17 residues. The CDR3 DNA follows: TGTGCCAGCAGCACCCTTAGAGGAATAAGCTCCTACAATGAGCAGTTCTTC. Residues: CASSTLRGISSYNEQFF.

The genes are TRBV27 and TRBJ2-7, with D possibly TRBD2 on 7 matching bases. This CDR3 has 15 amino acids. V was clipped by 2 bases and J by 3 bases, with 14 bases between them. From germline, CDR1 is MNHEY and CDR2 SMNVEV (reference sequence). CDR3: CASSLTGGDIYEQYF. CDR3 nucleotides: TGTGCCAGCAGTTTAACGGGGGGCGATATCTACGAGCAGTACTTC.

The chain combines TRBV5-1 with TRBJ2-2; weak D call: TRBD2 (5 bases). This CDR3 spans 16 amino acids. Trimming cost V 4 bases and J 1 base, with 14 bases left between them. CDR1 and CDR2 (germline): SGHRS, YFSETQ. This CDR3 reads CASSRIQAGNTGELFF. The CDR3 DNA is TGCGCCAGCAGCCGAATCCAGGCGGGGAACACCGGGGAGCTGTTTTTT.

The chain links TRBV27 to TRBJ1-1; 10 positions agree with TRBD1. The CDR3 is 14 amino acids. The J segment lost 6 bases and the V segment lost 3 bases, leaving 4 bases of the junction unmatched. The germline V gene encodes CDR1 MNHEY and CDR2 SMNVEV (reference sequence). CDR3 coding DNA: TGTGCCAGCAGTTTGGGACAGGGGTATTCTGAAGCTTTCTTT. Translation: CASSLGQGYSEAFF.

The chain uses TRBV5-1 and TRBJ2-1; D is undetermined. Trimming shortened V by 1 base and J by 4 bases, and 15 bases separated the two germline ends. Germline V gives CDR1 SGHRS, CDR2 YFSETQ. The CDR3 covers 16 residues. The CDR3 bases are TGCGCCAGCAGCTTGATGGTAGCCAGCCCTTACAATGAGCAGTTCTTC. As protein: CASSLMVASPYNEQFF.

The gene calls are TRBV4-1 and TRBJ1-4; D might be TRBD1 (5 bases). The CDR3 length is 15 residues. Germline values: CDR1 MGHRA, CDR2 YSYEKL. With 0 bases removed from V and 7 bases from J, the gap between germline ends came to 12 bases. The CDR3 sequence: CASSQEGAWGEKLFF. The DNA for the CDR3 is TGCGCCAGCAGCCAAGAAGGGGCCTGGGGTGAAAAACTGTTTTTT.

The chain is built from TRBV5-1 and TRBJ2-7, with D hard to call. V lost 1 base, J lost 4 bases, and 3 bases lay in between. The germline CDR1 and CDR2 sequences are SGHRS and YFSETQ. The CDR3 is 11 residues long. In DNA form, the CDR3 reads TGCGCCAGCAGCTTGCCGTACGAGCAGTACTTC. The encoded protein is CASSLPYEQYF.

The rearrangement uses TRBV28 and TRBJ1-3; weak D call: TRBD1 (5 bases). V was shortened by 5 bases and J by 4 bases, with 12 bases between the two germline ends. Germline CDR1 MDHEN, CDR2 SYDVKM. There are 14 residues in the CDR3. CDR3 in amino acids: CASSKQGVGNTIYF. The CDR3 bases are TGTGCCAGCAGTAAGCAGGGCGTCGGAAACACCATATATTTT.

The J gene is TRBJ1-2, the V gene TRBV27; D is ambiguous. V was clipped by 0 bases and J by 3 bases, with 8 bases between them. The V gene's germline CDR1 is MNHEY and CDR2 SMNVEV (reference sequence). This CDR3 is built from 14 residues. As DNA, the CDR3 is TGTGCCAGCAGTTTATCTTTCAGCGACTATGGCTACACCTTC. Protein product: CASSLSFSDYGYTF.

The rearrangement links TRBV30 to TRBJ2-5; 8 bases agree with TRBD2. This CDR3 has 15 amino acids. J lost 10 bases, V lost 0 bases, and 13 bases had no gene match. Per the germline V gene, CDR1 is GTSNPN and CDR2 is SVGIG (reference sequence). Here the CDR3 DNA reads TGTGCCTGGAGTGTACAAGGAGCGAGCGGGAGAATCCAGTACTTC. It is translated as CAWSVQGASGRIQYF.

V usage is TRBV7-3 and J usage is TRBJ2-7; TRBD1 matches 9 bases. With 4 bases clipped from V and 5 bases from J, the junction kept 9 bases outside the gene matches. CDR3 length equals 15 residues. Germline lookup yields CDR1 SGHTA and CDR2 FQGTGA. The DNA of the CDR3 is TGTGCCAGCAGCTCACCGGGACAGGGAACCCACGAGCAGTACTTC. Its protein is CASSSPGQGTHEQYF.

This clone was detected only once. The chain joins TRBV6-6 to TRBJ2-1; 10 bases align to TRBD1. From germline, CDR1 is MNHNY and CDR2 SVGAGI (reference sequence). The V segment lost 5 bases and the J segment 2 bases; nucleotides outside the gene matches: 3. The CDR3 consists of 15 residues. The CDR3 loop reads CASSLDRGPYNEQFF. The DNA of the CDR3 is TGTGCCAGCAGTCTCGACAGGGGGCCCTACAATGAGCAGTTCTTC.

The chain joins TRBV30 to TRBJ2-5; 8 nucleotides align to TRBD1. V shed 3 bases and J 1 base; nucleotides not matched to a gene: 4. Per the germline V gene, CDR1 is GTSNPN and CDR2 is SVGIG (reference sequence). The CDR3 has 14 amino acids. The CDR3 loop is CAWSGQGFQETQYF. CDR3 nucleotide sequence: TGTGCCTGGAGCGGACAGGGCTTCCAAGAGACCCAGTACTTC. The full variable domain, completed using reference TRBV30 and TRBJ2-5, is SQTIHQWPATLVQPVGSPLSLECTVEGTSNPNLYWYRQAAGRGLQLLFYSVGIGQISSEVPQNLSASRPQDRQFILSSKKLLLSDSGFYLCAWSGQGFQETQYFGPGTRLLVL.